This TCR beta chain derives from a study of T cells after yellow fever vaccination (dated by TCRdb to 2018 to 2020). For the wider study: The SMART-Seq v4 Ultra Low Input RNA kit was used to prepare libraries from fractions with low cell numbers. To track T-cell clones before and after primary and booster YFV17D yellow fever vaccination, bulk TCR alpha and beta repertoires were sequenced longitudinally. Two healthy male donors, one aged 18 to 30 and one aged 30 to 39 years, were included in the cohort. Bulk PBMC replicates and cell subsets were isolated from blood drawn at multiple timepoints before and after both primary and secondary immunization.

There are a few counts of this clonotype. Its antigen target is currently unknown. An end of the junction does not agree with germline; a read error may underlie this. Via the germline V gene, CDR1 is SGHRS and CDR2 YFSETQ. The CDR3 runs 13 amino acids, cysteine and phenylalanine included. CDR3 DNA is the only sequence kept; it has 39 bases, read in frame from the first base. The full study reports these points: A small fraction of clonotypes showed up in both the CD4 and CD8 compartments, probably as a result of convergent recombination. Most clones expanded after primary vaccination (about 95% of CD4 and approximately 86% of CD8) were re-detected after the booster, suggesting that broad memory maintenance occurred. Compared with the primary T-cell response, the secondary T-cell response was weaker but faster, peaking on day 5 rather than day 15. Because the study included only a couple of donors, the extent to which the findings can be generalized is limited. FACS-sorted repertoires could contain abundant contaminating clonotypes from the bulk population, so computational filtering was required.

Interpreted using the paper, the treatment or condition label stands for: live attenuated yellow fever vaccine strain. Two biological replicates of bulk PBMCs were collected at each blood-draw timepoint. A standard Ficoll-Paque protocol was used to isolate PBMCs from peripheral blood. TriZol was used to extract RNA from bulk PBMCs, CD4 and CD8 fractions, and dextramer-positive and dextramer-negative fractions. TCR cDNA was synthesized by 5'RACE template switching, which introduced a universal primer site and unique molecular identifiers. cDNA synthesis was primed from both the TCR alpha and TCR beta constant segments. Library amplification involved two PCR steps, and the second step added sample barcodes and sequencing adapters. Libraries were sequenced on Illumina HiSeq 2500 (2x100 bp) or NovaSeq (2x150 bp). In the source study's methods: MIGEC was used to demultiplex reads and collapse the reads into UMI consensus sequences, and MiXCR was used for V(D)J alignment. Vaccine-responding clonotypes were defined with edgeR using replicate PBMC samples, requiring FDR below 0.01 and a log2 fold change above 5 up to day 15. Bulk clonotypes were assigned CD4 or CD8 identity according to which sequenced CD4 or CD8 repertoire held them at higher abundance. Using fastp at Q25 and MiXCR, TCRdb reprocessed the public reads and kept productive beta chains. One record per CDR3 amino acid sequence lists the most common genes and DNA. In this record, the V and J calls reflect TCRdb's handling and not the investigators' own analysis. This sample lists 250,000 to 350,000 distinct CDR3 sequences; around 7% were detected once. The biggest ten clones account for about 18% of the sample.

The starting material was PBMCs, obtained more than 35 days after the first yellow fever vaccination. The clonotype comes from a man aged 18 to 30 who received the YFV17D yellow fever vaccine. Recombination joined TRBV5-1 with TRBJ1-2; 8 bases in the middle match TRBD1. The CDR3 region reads CASSFERAGGFTF. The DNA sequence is TGCGCCAGCAGCTTCGAGCGGGCAGGGGGCTTCACCTTC.